This record covers a single TCR beta chain. The sample is drawn from a study of cytomegalovirus exposure and HLA in healthy donors. V lost 4 bases and J lost 4, with 7 bases in between. Germline CDR1 and CDR2: MRHNA and SNTAGT. This CDR3 comprises 13 residues. The study ran its PCR with 60 Vbeta and 13 Jbeta primers. Clones were sequenced by immunoSEQ multiplex PCR, and TCRdb holds only the in-frame ones, with some missing. Of under 90,000 clones detected, about 87% appear once; the ten largest clones hold about 2.5%. The chain links TRBV6-4 to TRBJ2-2, with TRBD2 as a possible D gene (6 bases). This clonotype originated in a man younger than 30 in good health and CMV-seronegative. Sequenced: PBMCs. Here the CDR3 reads CASSVSGTGELFF. The CDR3 DNA reads TGTGCCAGCAGTGTTAGCGGCACCGGGGAGCTGTTTTTT.